A single sample is the source of the 6 T cell receptor beta chains below, sequenced in a study of T cells in Graves' hyperthyroidism and ophthalmopathy (dated by TCRdb to the late 2010s). Library preparation was by multiplex PCR. Sequenced on an Illumina HiSeq 2000. The TCR beta CDR3 regions were amplified from the RNA transcripts. The first round of RT-PCR for the TCR CDR3 was performed with the HTBI primer set and the Qiagen OneStep RT-PCR kit. TCRdb applied fastp at Q25 and MiXCR to the public reads, then kept only in-frame beta chains. Every entry covers one CDR3 protein and lists the most common genes and DNA from its rows. This sample comprises 300,000 to 400,000 distinct CDR3 sequences, about 18% of them detected only once. The ten largest clones add up to 35% to 50% of the sample. The specimen sequenced was blood. The receptor source for this set is a young man with Graves' ophthalmopathy.

This clonotype has a count of ten or more. The chain combines TRBV27 with TRBJ1-1, with TRBD1 matching 8 bases. The CDR3 has 15 residues. Germline values: CDR1 MNHEY, CDR2 SMNVEV (reference sequence). The V gene end was trimmed by 3 bases and the J gene end by 5 bases; junction bases not matched to a gene: 8. The CDR3 region has the DNA TGTGCCAGCAGTTTCGACAGGGGTTTGGGTACTGAAGCTTTCTTT. Translating gives CASSFDRGLGTEAFF.

This clonotype was seen ten or more times. The chain carries TRBV12-3 or TRBV12-4 and TRBJ1-1; D is possibly TRBD1 (5 bases). The ends were cut back, 4 bases at V and 0 bases at J, with 9 bases in the middle. The CDR3 totals 14 residues. CDR3: CASSSRAMNTEAFF. The CDR3 bases are TGTGCCAGCAGTTCCAGGGCAATGAACACTGAAGCTTTCTTT.

This clonotype was detected ten times or more. V is TRBV6-1 and J is TRBJ1-1; the D is unclear. Per the germline V gene, CDR1 is MNHNS and CDR2 is SASEGT. This CDR3 has 14 amino acids. The germline V and J ends were trimmed by 6 bases and 0 bases, with 11 bases remaining between them. For the CDR3, the DNA is TGTGCCAGCAGCCCCGTGTGGGTGAACACTGAAGCTTTCTTT. It translates to CASSPVWVNTEAFF.

This clonotype was seen only a few times. The chain carries TRBV3-1 and TRBJ2-7; D possibly corresponds to TRBD1 (6 bases). V shed 2 bases and J shed 0 bases, with 11 bases lying between them. From germline, CDR1 is LGHDT and CDR2 YNNKEL (reference sequence). The CDR3 loop spans 15 amino acids. DNA for the CDR3: TGTGCCAGCAGCCAAAAGGGGGACCACTCCTACGAGCAGTACTTC. Its protein product is CASSQKGDHSYEQYF.

The CDR3 loop is CASSRGWGGGSYEQYF. DNA for the CDR3: TGTGCCAGCAGCAGAGGGTGGGGCGGGGGCTCCTACGAGCAGTACTTC. The rearrangement links TRBV28 to TRBJ2-7; 7 bases line up with TRBD2. The CDR3 is 16 residues long. The V segment lost 6 bases and the J segment 0 bases; nucleotides outside the gene matches: 11. Looked up from germline, CDR1 is MDHEN and CDR2 is SYDVKM.

The chain recombines TRBV6-1 with TRBJ2-7, with 8 positions matching TRBD1. J was trimmed by 9 bases and V by 6 bases; bases with no gene match: 16. The CDR3 extends over 15 amino acids. In germline, CDR1 is MNHNS, CDR2 SASEGT. The CDR3 bases are TGTGCCAGCAGAGCTGGGAGTCAGGGGGCTAGGTTGCAGTACTTC. Translation gives CASRAGSQGARLQYF.